The next 5 T cell receptor beta chains were all read from a single sample in a study of blood T cells in healthy people across ages. The authors ran a second PCR of 7 to 11 cycles using a sample-barcoded 5' primer and a J-beta primer mix. TCRdb analysed the 5' RACE reads with MiXCR anew, one entry per CDR3 protein. The sample yields approximately 790,000 distinct CDR3 sequences, roughly 60% seen once. Sequences were obtained from blood. These receptors were collected from a young man in good health.

The rearrangement links TRBV27 to TRBJ2-3, with unresolved D. Deletions cut 10 bases from V and 0 bases from J, with 14 bases between. The CDR3 contains 14 residues. Germline V gene data show CDR1 as MNHEY and CDR2 as SMNVEV (reference sequence). CDR3 sequence: CATKALGSTDTQYF. Written as DNA, the CDR3 is TGTGCCACCAAAGCCCTCGGGAGCACAGATACGCAGTATTTT.

DNA for the CDR3: TGTGCCAGCAGCTTCAGGGGTGGAGACGAGCAGTACTTC. It is translated as CASSFRGGDEQYF. This chain links TRBV7-7 with TRBJ2-7; the D gene is possibly TRBD1 (6 bases). CDR3 size: 13 residues. The germline V and J ends were trimmed by 3 bases and 5 bases, with 11 bases remaining between them. Germline V gene lookup returns CDR1 SSHAT and CDR2 FNYEAQ (reference sequence).

The chain has TRBV5-1 and TRBJ2-1; 7 nucleotides agree with TRBD2. Losses at the gene ends were 0 bases for V and 4 bases for J; bases not matched to a gene: 7. CDR1 is SGHRS, CDR2 YFSETQ, per germline. This CDR3 is built from 16 residues. Written as DNA, the CDR3 is TGCGCCAGCAGCTTGGGAGCGGGGATGGGTTACAATGAGCAGTTCTTC. It yields the protein CASSLGAGMGYNEQFF.

The CDR3 loop reads CSVEEGQPIGNYEQFF. The CDR3, as DNA: TGCAGCGTTGAGGAGGGGCAACCGATCGGGAACTACGAGCAGTTCTTC. The rearrangement uses TRBV29-1 and TRBJ2-1, with a weak D call TRBD2 (6 bases). Germline V gives CDR1 SQVTM, CDR2 ANQGSEA. CDR3 size: 16 residues. The V end lost 3 bases, the J end lost 10 bases, and 25 bases lay between the germline ends.

V usage is TRBV19 and J usage is TRBJ2-7; 8 nucleotides line up with TRBD1. There are 17 residues in the CDR3. Germline-derived CDR1 and CDR2 are LNHDA and SQIVND (reference sequence). With 2 bases clipped from V and 0 bases from J, the junction kept 9 bases outside the gene matches. This chain's CDR3 is CASSIILTGAISYEQYF. In nucleotides, the CDR3 is TGTGCCAGTAGTATAATCCTGACAGGGGCGATCTCCTACGAGCAGTACTTC.